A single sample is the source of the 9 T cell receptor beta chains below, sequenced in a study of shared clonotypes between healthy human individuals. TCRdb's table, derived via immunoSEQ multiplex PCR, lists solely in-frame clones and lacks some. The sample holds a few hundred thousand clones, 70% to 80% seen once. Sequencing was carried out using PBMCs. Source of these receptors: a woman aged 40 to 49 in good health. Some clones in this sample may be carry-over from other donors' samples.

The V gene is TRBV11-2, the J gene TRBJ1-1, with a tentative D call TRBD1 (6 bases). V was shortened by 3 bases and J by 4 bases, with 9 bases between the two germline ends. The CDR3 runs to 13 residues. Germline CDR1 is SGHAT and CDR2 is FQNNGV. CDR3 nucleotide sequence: TGTGCCAGCAGCTTCGGCAGGGGCACTGAAGCTTTCTTT. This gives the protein CASSFGRGTEAFF.

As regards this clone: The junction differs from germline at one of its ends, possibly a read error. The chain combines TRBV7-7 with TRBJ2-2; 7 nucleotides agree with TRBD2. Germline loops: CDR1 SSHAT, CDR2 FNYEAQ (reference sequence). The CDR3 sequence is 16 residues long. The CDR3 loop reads CASSLSASGGTGELFF. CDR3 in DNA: TGTGCTAGCAGCTTATCGGCCTCGGGGGGCACCGGGGAGCTGTTTTTT.

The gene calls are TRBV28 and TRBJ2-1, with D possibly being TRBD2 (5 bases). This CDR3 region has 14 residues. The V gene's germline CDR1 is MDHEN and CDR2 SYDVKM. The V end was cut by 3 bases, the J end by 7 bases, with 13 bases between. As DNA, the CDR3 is TGTGCCAGCAGTTTGGTAAGCCCGGGGAATGAGCAGTTCTTC. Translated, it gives CASSLVSPGNEQFF.

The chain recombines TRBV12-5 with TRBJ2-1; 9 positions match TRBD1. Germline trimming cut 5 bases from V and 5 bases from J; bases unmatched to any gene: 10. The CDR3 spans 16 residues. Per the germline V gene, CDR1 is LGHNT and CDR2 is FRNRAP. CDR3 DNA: TGTGCTAGTGGTCAGACAGGGGGTTCGTGGGACAATGAGCAGTTCTTC. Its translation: CASGQTGGSWDNEQFF.

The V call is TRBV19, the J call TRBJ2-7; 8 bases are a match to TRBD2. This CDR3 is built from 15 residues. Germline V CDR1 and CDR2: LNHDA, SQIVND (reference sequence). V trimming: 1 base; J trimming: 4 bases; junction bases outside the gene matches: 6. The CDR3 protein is CASSIGGLGPYEQYF. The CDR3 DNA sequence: TGTGCCAGTAGTATAGGGGGACTAGGCCCTTACGAGCAGTACTTC.

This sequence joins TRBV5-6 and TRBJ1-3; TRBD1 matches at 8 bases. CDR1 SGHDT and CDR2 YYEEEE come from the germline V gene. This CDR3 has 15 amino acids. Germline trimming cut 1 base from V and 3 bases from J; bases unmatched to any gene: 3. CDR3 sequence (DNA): TGTGCCAGCAGCTTGCAGGGGGCATATGGAAACACCATATATTTT. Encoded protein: CASSLQGAYGNTIYF.

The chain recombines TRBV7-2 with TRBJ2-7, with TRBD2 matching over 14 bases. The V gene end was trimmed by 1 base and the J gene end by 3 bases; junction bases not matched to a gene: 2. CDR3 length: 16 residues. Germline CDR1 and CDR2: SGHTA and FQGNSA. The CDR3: CASSLEGLAGVYEQYF. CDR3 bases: TGTGCCAGCAGCTTAGAGGGACTAGCGGGAGTCTACGAGCAGTACTTC.

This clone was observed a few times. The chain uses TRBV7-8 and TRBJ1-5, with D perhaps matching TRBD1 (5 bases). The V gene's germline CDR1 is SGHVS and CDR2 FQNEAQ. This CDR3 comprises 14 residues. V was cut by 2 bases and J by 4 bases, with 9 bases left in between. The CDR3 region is CASSLSGWNQPQHF. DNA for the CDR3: TGTGCCAGCAGCTTATCAGGGTGGAATCAGCCCCAGCATTTT.

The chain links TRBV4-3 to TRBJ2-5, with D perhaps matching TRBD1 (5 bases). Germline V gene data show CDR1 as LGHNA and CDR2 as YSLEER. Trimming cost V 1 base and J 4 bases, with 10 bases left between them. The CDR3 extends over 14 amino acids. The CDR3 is CASSQGVGVETQYF. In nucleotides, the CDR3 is TGCGCCAGCAGCCAAGGGGTAGGGGTAGAGACCCAGTACTTC.